This paragraph covers one T cell receptor (beta chain) sequence. As yet, its antigen is unknown. The sample originates from a study of OX40 agonist ivuxolimab in advanced cancers. The wider study: Prior therapy, whether anti-PD-1, anti-PD-L1 or anti-CTLA-4, was allowed, and 35% to 40% had some. Overall study results and limits: The study found that CD8+ T cells averaged more expanded clones than CD4+. Some nonresponders also had low normalized T-cell clonal expansion.

Assay used: immunoSEQ multiplex PCR; TCRdb lists only in-frame clones, some missing. Among around 30,000 clones listed, about 86% were seen once. The CDR3 has 13 residues. Germline lookup yields CDR1 SGHNT and CDR2 YYREEE (reference sequence). Trimming cost V 0 bases and J 13 bases; bases outside gene matches: 7. This clonotype was sampled from an adult with an advanced solid tumor such as melanoma, head and neck, liver or kidney cancer. V gene TRBV5-4 combines with J gene TRBJ2-1, with 7 bases fitting TRBD2. This sample comprised CD4+ or CD8+ T cells sorted from blood, obtained in a trial of the OX40 agonist ivuxolimab. CDR3 in amino acids: CASSLATSAFQFF. CDR3 bases: TGTGCCAGCAGCTTGGCTACTAGCGCCTTCCAGTTCTTC.